A selection of T cell receptor beta chains follows, all from one sample in a study of OX40 agonist ivuxolimab in advanced cancers. Only in-frame clones appear in the TCRdb table, and some are missing; sequencing was by immunoSEQ multiplex PCR. The sample lists tens of thousands of clones, over 85% seen once, with more than 0.8% in the top ten. This sample comprised CD4+ or CD8+ T cells sorted from blood, obtained in a trial of the OX40 agonist ivuxolimab. These receptors were obtained from an adult with an advanced solid tumor such as melanoma, head and neck, liver or kidney cancer. The CDR3 runs from the conserved cysteine through the conserved F or W. Clone size appears in some rows only: once, few, many, or a class for an expanded clone.

V | size | CDR3
TRBV7-9 | - | CASSLGVPSYEQYF
TRBV4-1 | - | CASSQDRGTEGIYYGYTF
TRBV5-5 | - | CASSPEHFTEAFF
TRBV25-1 | - | CASSVGAGLWNEKLFF
TRBV2 | - | CASRDTGGGQPQHF
TRBV4-2 | - | CASSQGSGGALEQFF
TRBV18 | - | CASSPGWGAASETGNEQFF
TRBV5-4 | once | CASSPTGDTQYF
TRBV7-9 | few | CASSLEVYTEAFF
TRBV28 | few | CASSAGTVTDTQYF
TRBV19 | - | CASTRGPGETQYF
TRBV6-6 | - | CASAEGFGETQYF
TRBV28 | - | CASSVGQGGQYF
TRBV2 | - | CASSEARGGFGAFF
TRBV4-1 | - | CASSRMTSGGEQFF
TRBV19 | - | CASSIVGTFQETQYF
TRBV19 | - | CASSAPSGRAHNEQFF
TRBV10-3 | - | CAISSGGPATHNEQFF
TRBV29-1 | - | CSATGTGLNEQFF
TRBV5-5 | - | CASSLYLGTGRQPQHF
TRBV5-6 | - | CASSPQGQRYEKLFF
TRBV6-1 | - | CASRDRGTNSPLHF
TRBV7-3 | - | CASSLTDRQGETQYF
TRBV5-8 | - | CASSLGDRGGEPQHF
TRBV30 | few | CAGRTVEYEQYF
TRBV27 | - | CASSLRYNEQFF
TRBV13 | - | CASSLAQETQYF
TRBV5-6 | - | CASSLGSAGKSPLHF
TRBV2 | - | CASSGFGDTQYF
TRBV4-2 | - | CASSQTNEKLFF
TRBV2 | - | CASSIAGGGITGELFF
TRBV15 | - | CATSRVAGTSVTYEQYF
TRBV7-3 | few | CASSSSDLQGLLHF